This T cell receptor (beta chain) comes out of a study of blood T cell repertoires in COVID-19. Original methodology: Scientists estimated how many nucleated cells there were by amplifying reference gene primers. This table comes from immunoSEQ multiplex PCR, and its TCRdb copy is limited to in-frame clones, with some not included. Clone size and the V and J calls come from that table; the DNA yielded D and trimming. The table lists 35,000 to 50,000 clones, more than 70% of them singletons. The CDR3 is made up of 15 amino acids. Trimming pared 2 bases from V and 3 bases from J, leaving 12 bases between. The germline V gene encodes CDR1 SGHVS and CDR2 FNYEAQ.

V is TRBV7-6 and J is TRBJ2-3, with D possibly matching TRBD1 (7 bases). The sample consisted of peripheral blood. The sequence derives from a woman of 80 years or more with acute or convalescent COVID-19. The CDR3 DNA reads as TGTGCCAGCAGCTTACAGGGGGGCAAAACAGATACGCAGTATTTT. The encoded protein is CASSLQGGKTDTQYF.